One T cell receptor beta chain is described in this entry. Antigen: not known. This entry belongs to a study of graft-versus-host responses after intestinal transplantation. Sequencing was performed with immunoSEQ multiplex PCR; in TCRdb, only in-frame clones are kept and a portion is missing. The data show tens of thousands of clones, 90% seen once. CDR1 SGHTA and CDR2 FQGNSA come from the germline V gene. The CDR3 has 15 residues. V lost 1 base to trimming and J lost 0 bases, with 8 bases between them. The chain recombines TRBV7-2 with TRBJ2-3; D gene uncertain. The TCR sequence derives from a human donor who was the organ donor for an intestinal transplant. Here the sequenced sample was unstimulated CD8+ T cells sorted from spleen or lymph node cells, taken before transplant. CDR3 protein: CASSLVRHSTDTQYF. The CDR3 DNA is TGTGCCAGCAGCTTAGTGCGTCACAGCACAGATACGCAGTATTTT. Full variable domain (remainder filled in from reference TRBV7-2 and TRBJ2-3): GAGVSQSPSNKVTEKGKDVELRCDPISGHTALYWYRQSLGQGLEFLIYFQGNSAPDKSGLPSDRFSAERTGGSVSTLTIQRTQQEDSAVYLCASSLVRHSTDTQYFGPGTRLTVL.